A selection of T cell receptor beta chains follows, all from one sample in a study of cytomegalovirus exposure and HLA in healthy donors. Sequencing used immunoSEQ multiplex PCR; TCRdb keeps in-frame clones, though not all of them. The sample includes some 200,000 clones, 70% to 85% seen only once; the top ten take roughly an eighth. The sequencing sample was made of PBMCs. Source of these receptors: a woman aged 25 to 39 in good health and CMV-seropositive. The conserved cysteine and the conserved F or W are not part of the CDR3 here. The order of the fields is CDR3 protein, J gene, V gene.

CDR3aa: ASSVTGANYGYT
j_gene: TRBJ1-2
v_gene: TRBV25-1

CDR3aa: AISSGLDLYEQY
j_gene: TRBJ2-7
v_gene: TRBV10-3

CDR3aa: ASSGSPGEPGNTIY
j_gene: TRBJ1-3
v_gene: TRBV7-9

CDR3aa: ASSFPGQGGNEKLF
j_gene: TRBJ1-4
v_gene: TRBV28

CDR3aa: ASSGRDFSSEAF
j_gene: TRBJ1-1
v_gene: TRBV13

CDR3aa: SVGGYQETQY
j_gene: TRBJ2-5
v_gene: TRBV29-1

CDR3aa: ASSFVLGSMNTEAF
j_gene: TRBJ1-1
v_gene: TRBV5-1

CDR3aa: ASSLNFLAGGPYEQY
j_gene: TRBJ2-7
v_gene: TRBV27

CDR3aa: SVEVTGDEQY
j_gene: TRBJ2-7
v_gene: TRBV29-1

CDR3aa: AWSEGVAEDNEQF
j_gene: TRBJ2-1
v_gene: TRBV30

CDR3aa: ASSLLWTGSLTGELF
j_gene: TRBJ2-2
v_gene: TRBV27

CDR3aa: SARDGNGYT
j_gene: TRBJ1-2
v_gene: TRBV20-1

CDR3aa: ASQGEMNTEAF
j_gene: TRBJ1-1
v_gene: TRBV7-9

CDR3aa: ASSIPPEPQH
j_gene: TRBJ1-5
v_gene: TRBV19

CDR3aa: ASSRQNNYGYT
j_gene: TRBJ1-2
v_gene: TRBV6-5

CDR3aa: ASSLAGQGYNEKLF
j_gene: TRBJ1-4
v_gene: TRBV28

CDR3aa: ASSPPGLAQYEQF
j_gene: TRBJ2-1
v_gene: TRBV18

CDR3aa: ASSLGPTDFNYGYT
j_gene: TRBJ1-2
v_gene: TRBV7-9

CDR3aa: AWSVYTTGELF
j_gene: TRBJ2-2
v_gene: TRBV30

CDR3aa: ASSEPRTGGGGTEAF
j_gene: TRBJ1-1
v_gene: TRBV6-1

CDR3aa: ASTLQAYQETQY
j_gene: TRBJ2-5
v_gene: TRBV6-1

CDR3aa: ATLVPSGRIYEQY
j_gene: TRBJ2-7
v_gene: TRBV6-6

CDR3aa: ASSLSGGQF
j_gene: TRBJ2-1
v_gene: TRBV28

CDR3aa: ASSSGTLSTDTQY
j_gene: TRBJ2-3
v_gene: TRBV19

CDR3aa: ASSLVVGGSQPQH
j_gene: TRBJ1-5
v_gene: TRBV7-2

CDR3aa: ASKQAGGAYNEQF
j_gene: TRBJ2-1
v_gene: TRBV2

CDR3aa: ASSFGQTVTPNTEAF
j_gene: TRBJ1-1
v_gene: TRBV5-1

CDR3aa: AWSGGSSYNEQF
j_gene: TRBJ2-1
v_gene: TRBV30

CDR3aa: ASGGTGNTEAF
j_gene: TRBJ1-1
v_gene: TRBV7-9

CDR3aa: ATSRERGQDYGYT
j_gene: TRBJ1-2
v_gene: TRBV15

CDR3aa: SVEPPPGREGPDTQY
j_gene: TRBJ2-3
v_gene: TRBV29-1

CDR3aa: ASSLSGYEQY
j_gene: TRBJ2-7
v_gene: TRBV28

CDR3aa: ASSLRTSYEQY
j_gene: TRBJ2-7
v_gene: TRBV7-8

CDR3aa: ASSKTGVNTEAF
j_gene: TRBJ1-1
v_gene: TRBV6-5

CDR3aa: ASSARGQGRNYGYT
j_gene: TRBJ1-2
v_gene: TRBV6-1

CDR3aa: ASSSGSSNQPQH
j_gene: TRBJ1-5
v_gene: TRBV7-2

CDR3aa: ASSSQAGKMGYNEQF
j_gene: TRBJ2-1
v_gene: TRBV7-6

CDR3aa: ASGGTYGYT
j_gene: TRBJ1-2
v_gene: TRBV28

CDR3aa: ATDQVHEQF
j_gene: TRBJ2-1
v_gene: TRBV6-1

CDR3aa: ASSFRGRESDTQY
j_gene: TRBJ2-3
v_gene: TRBV5-4

CDR3aa: ASSSQVPSYEQY
j_gene: TRBJ2-7
v_gene: TRBV28

CDR3aa: ASSLVAGSSYNEQF
j_gene: TRBJ2-1
v_gene: TRBV7-2

CDR3aa: ASSLGGVNEQF
j_gene: TRBJ2-1
v_gene: TRBV7-9

CDR3aa: ASTGAASGADYNEQF
j_gene: TRBJ2-1
v_gene: TRBV2

CDR3aa: ASRGGLGEQF
j_gene: TRBJ2-1
v_gene: TRBV6-5

CDR3aa: ASSRQSYYQPQH
j_gene: TRBJ1-5
v_gene: TRBV6-5

CDR3aa: ASSFLSGTTSMKQF
j_gene: TRBJ2-1
v_gene: TRBV5-6

CDR3aa: ATSDLRTYGEQY
j_gene: TRBJ2-7
v_gene: TRBV15

CDR3aa: ASSNRVLEETQY
j_gene: TRBJ2-5
v_gene: TRBV11-2

CDR3aa: ASSLDSAYEQY
j_gene: TRBJ2-7
v_gene: TRBV5-4